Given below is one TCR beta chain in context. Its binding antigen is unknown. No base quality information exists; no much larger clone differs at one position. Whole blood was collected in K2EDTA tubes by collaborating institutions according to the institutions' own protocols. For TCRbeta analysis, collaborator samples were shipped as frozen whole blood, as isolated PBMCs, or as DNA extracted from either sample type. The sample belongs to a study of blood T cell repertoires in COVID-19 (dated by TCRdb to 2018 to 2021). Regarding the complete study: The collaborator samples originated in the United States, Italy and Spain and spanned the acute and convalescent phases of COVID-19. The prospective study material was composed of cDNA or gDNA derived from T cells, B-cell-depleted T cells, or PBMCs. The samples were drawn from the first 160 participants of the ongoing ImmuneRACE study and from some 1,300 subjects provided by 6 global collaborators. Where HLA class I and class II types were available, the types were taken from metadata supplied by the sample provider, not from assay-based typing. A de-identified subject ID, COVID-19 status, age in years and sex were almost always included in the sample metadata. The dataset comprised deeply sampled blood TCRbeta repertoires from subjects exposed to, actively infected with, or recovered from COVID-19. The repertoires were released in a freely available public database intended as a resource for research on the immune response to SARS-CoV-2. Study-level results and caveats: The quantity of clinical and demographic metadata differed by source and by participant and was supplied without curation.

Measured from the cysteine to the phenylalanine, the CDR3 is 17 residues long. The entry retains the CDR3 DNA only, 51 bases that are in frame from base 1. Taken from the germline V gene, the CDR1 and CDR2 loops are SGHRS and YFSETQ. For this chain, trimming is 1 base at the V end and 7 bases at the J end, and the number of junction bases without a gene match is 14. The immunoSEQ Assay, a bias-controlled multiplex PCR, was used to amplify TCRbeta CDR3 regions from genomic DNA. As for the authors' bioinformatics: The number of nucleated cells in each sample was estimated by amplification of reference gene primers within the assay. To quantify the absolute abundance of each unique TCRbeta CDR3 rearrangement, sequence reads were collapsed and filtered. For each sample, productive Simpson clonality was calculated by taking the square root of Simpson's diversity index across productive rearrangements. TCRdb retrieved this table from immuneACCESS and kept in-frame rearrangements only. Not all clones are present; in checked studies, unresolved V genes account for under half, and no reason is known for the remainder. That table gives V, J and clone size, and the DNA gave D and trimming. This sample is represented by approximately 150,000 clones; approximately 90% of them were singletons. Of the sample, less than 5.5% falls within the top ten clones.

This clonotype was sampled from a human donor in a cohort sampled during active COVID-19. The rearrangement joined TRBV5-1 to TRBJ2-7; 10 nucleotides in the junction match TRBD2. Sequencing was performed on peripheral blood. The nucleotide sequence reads TGCGCCAGCAGCTTGAGGCCTAGCGGGAGTACAGTAGATGAGCAGTACTTC. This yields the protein CASSLRPSGSTVDEQYF.